The 23 T cell receptor beta chains presented below share a single source sample, sequenced in a study of OX40 agonist ivuxolimab in advanced cancers. Using immunoSEQ multiplex PCR, the repertoire was profiled, and TCRdb retains in-frame clones only, with some absent. The sample records tens of thousands of clones, about 90% being singletons. The sequences come from CD4+ or CD8+ T cells sorted from blood, collected in a trial of the OX40 agonist ivuxolimab. Receptor source: an adult with an advanced solid tumor such as melanoma, head and neck, liver or kidney cancer.

The chain uses TRBV7-9 and TRBJ1-2; possibly TRBD1 for D (5 bases). V gave up 1 base and J gave up 5 bases, with 14 bases separating them. The CDR3 extends over 15 amino acids. CDR1 is SEHNR and CDR2 is FQNEAQ in the germline V gene (reference sequence). CDR3 sequence: CASSLGAGEGYGYTF. The CDR3, as DNA: TGTGCCAGCAGCTTAGGAGCGGGGGAAGGATATGGCTACACCTTC.

The chain is built from TRBV5-4 and TRBJ2-7; 11 bases map to TRBD1. The CDR3 runs 14 residues. V lost 4 bases and J lost 6; bases outside the gene matches: 6. Looked up from germline, CDR1 is SGHNT and CDR2 is YYREEE (reference sequence). In DNA, the CDR3 is TGTGCCAGCAGCCGTCTCGGACAGGGGGCCGAGCAGTACTTC. Translated, it gives CASSRLGQGAEQYF.

This clone appeared a single time. This rearrangement joins TRBV6-5 to TRBJ2-7; no clear D gene. Germline loops: CDR1 MNHEY, CDR2 SVGAGI. The CDR3 covers 14 residues. Between the trimmed V and J ends, which lost 5 bases and 2 bases, there was a span of 13 bases. CDR3 bases: TGTGCCAGCAGTCCCTACCTAGTTCCCTACGAGCAGTACTTC. Translation: CASSPYLVPYEQYF.

This chain joins TRBV5-6 and TRBJ2-3; 11 bases fit TRBD2. With 6 bases clipped from V and 6 bases from J, the junction kept 9 bases outside the gene matches. The CDR3 is made up of 15 amino acids. CDR1 SGHDT and CDR2 YYEEEE come from the germline V gene. This chain's CDR3 is CASNRLLAGADTQYF. The CDR3 DNA reads as TGTGCCAGCAACCGACTACTAGCGGGAGCTGATACGCAGTATTTT.

The chain joins TRBV19 to TRBJ2-1; 9 nucleotides match TRBD2. Germline assignment: CDR1 LNHDA and CDR2 SQIVND (reference sequence). V shed 3 bases and J 10 bases; nucleotides not matched to a gene: 10. The CDR3 is made up of 15 amino acids. The CDR3 nucleotides read TGTGCCAGTAGTATCGGAGGCGGGAGGGCGGTCGAGCAGTTCTTC. Translating gives CASSIGGGRAVEQFF.

This chain links TRBV4-2 with TRBJ2-1; 10 nucleotides agree with TRBD2. CDR3 length equals 15 residues. Germline V lookup: CDR1 LGHNA, CDR2 YNFKEQ. V lost 3 bases and J lost 5; bases outside the gene matches: 4. CDR3 sequence (DNA): TGTGCCAGCAGCCACGGGACTAGCGAGCACAATGAGCAGTTCTTC. Protein product: CASSHGTSEHNEQFF.

This clone was seen a few times. V gene TRBV10-3 combines with J gene TRBJ2-7; the D gene is possibly TRBD2 (6 bases). V dropped 2 bases and J dropped 1 base, with 18 bases sitting between them. Germline V lookup: CDR1 ENHRY, CDR2 SYGVKD. This CDR3 comprises 17 residues. CDR3 sequence (DNA): TGTGCCATCAGTGAGGGGGGGTCGGGAGCGACTTCCTACGAGCAGTACTTC. Translation gives CAISEGGSGATSYEQYF.

V gene TRBV5-1 combines with J gene TRBJ2-5, with a tentative D call TRBD2 (5 bases). The germline V gene encodes CDR1 SGHRS and CDR2 YFSETQ. V was shortened by 2 bases and J by 5 bases, with 13 bases between the two germline ends. The CDR3 consists of 14 residues. DNA of the CDR3: TGCGCCAGCAGCTTTGGGAGAGGGAGTGAGACCCAGTACTTC. It yields the protein CASSFGRGSETQYF.

This chain uses TRBV6-6 with TRBJ2-7, with 8 bases matching TRBD1. The trim removed 5 bases at V and 0 bases at J, leaving 0 bases unmatched. This CDR3 has 13 amino acids. Germline V gives CDR1 MNHNY, CDR2 SVGAGI (reference sequence). Here the CDR3 DNA reads TGTGCCAGCAGTACAGGGGGCTCCTACGAGCAGTACTTC. The encoded protein is CASSTGGSYEQYF.

The genes are TRBV4-1 and TRBJ1-6; D call uncertain. Trimming took off 2 bases at V and 0 bases at J, with 11 bases between the two ends. Germline CDR1 is MGHRA and CDR2 is YSYEKL. This CDR3 region has 17 residues. The CDR3 is CASSQKPGLSYNSPLHF. CDR3 nucleotides: TGCGCCAGCAGCCAAAAGCCAGGCCTCTCCTATAATTCACCCCTCCACTTT.

This chain links TRBV6-4 with TRBJ2-5; D is perhaps TRBD2 (5 bases). The V end lost 2 bases, the J end lost 5 bases, and 15 bases lay between the germline ends. CDR3 size: 15 residues. From germline, CDR1 is MRHNA and CDR2 SNTAGT. In DNA, the CDR3 is TGTGCCAGCAGTGACCCACTTGGACTGGGGGAGACCCAGTACTTC. Translation gives CASSDPLGLGETQYF.

This clone was found a few times. The chain is built from TRBV7-9 and TRBJ1-5; D call uncertain. Germline CDR1 reads SEHNR; CDR2 reads FQNEAQ (reference sequence). This CDR3 region has 13 residues. Trimming shortened V by 2 bases and J by 2 bases, and 4 bases separated the two germline ends. CDR3 region: CASSLFGNQPQHF. CDR3 DNA: TGTGCCAGCAGCTTATTTGGCAATCAGCCCCAGCATTTT.

As DNA, the CDR3 is TGTGCCAGTAGTACTGGTGGTACTACGGATAGCAATCAGCCCCAGCATTTT. Translated, it gives CASSTGGTTDSNQPQHF. J is TRBJ1-5 and V is TRBV19; the D is unclear. The V gene lost 4 bases and the J gene lost 0 bases, with 16 bases spanning the gap. This CDR3 comprises 17 residues. From germline, CDR1 is LNHDA and CDR2 SQIVND (reference sequence).

This clone was seen a single time. The chain links TRBV5-4 to TRBJ2-4; D not certain. CDR3 length: 14 residues. Germline V gene lookup returns CDR1 SGHNT and CDR2 YYREEE (reference sequence). Trimming removed 4 bases from V and 7 bases from J, with 15 bases in between. The chain's CDR3 is CASSPDVGWNIQYF. CDR3 in DNA: TGTGCCAGCAGCCCTGACGTGGGATGGAACATTCAGTACTTC. Looking up the rest from reference TRBV5-4 and TRBJ2-4 gives the full variable domain: ETGVTQSPTHLIKTRGQQVTLRCSSQSGHNTVSWYQQALGQGPQFIFQYYREEENGRGNFPPRFSGLQFPNYSSELNVNALELDDSALYLCASSPDVGWNIQYFGAGTRLSVL.

The chain employs TRBV18 and TRBJ2-1; TRBD2 matches at 11 bases. The CDR3 length is 16 residues. The germline V gene has CDR1 KGHSH and CDR2 LQKENI. Trimming cost V 3 bases and J 4 bases; bases outside gene matches: 5. Here the CDR3 DNA reads TGTGCCAGCTCACCCCCAGGGACTAGCGGTTACAATGAGCAGTTCTTC. Protein: CASSPPGTSGYNEQFF.

The chain employs TRBV11-2 and TRBJ2-7, with D possibly being TRBD2 (6 bases). The CDR3 consists of 13 residues. In germline, CDR1 is SGHAT, CDR2 FQNNGV. The V end lost 5 bases, the J end lost 5 bases, and 13 bases lay between the germline ends. DNA for the CDR3: TGTGCCAGCAGCGCGACCCCTAGCGACGAGCAGTACTTC. Translating it yields CASSATPSDEQYF.

The chain combines TRBV2 with TRBJ2-5, with 9 bases matching TRBD2. The CDR3 is 15 amino acids. CDR1 is SNHLY, CDR2 FYNNEI, per germline. V was clipped by 6 bases and J by 2 bases; unmatched bases: 7. CDR3 sequence: CASRQGTSRQETQYF. CDR3 bases: TGTGCCAGCAGACAGGGGACTAGCAGGCAAGAGACCCAGTACTTC.

This sequence joins TRBV30 and TRBJ2-5; TRBD1 might be the D (6 bases). V lost 4 bases, J lost 0 bases, and 15 bases lay in between. CDR1 GTSNPN and CDR2 SVGIG come from the germline V gene (reference sequence). The CDR3 spans 15 residues. CDR3 nucleotides: TGTGCCTGGACCCCTCTAACAGGGAACCAAGAGACCCAGTACTTC. Translated, it gives CAWTPLTGNQETQYF.

This rearrangement joins TRBV2 to TRBJ1-2; 7 bases are a match to TRBD1. CDR1 and CDR2 from the germline V gene are SNHLY and FYNNEI. This CDR3 region has 12 residues. The V and J ends lost 6 bases and 11 bases, in that order; junction bases with no gene match: 9. The CDR3 DNA reads TGTGCCAGCAGCCTACAGGGGAGGGTTTACACCTTC. This codes for CASSLQGRVYTF.

The chain has TRBV11-2 and TRBJ2-3, with 10 bases lining up with TRBD2. J gave up 5 bases and V 5 bases, and 4 bases lay outside the gene matches. This CDR3 comprises 14 residues. Per germline, CDR1 SGHAT and CDR2 FQNNGV. DNA for the CDR3: TGTGCCAGCAGCAAAGCGGGAGGGAAAGATACGCAGTATTTT. This translates into CASSKAGGKDTQYF.

Only a few counts were recorded for this clone. V gene TRBV10-1 combines with J gene TRBJ2-2; D might be TRBD2 (6 bases). V dropped 6 bases and J dropped 6 bases, with 14 bases sitting between them. The CDR3 is 14 amino acids. Germline assignment: CDR1 WNHNN and CDR2 SYGVQD (reference sequence). Here the CDR3 DNA reads TGCGCCAGCAGAAGGGACTTCCTGGCCGGGGAGCTGTTTTTT. It codes for CASRRDFLAGELFF.

This rearrangement joins TRBV23-1 to TRBJ1-5; TRBD1 matches at 7 bases. TRBV23-1 is annotated as an ORF whose role is uncertain. This CDR3 is built from 16 residues. V was clipped by 2 bases and J by 2 bases; unmatched bases: 6. CDR3 region: CASSQPQGLGNQPQHF. CDR3 DNA sequence: TGCGCCAGCAGTCAACCACAGGGGCTTGGCAATCAGCCCCAGCATTTT.

This clone has just one count. The chain joins TRBV6-5 to TRBJ1-4; no reliable D call. Germline V lookup: CDR1 MNHEY, CDR2 SVGAGI. CDR3 length: 15 amino acids. V shed 5 bases and J shed 6 bases, with 16 bases lying between them. CDR3 sequence: CASSPYSPVDEKLFF. The CDR3 DNA reads as TGTGCCAGCAGTCCCTACAGTCCGGTGGATGAAAAACTGTTTTTT.